These 22 T cell receptor beta chains were sequenced from one sample in a study of T cell repertoires in cytomegalovirus infection. Antigens for these TCRs are unknown. From the reads, TCRdb called clonotypes with MiXCR, one entry per CDR3 protein. The sample yields about 570,000 distinct CDR3 sequences, approximately 40% seen once. The source was cultured PBMCs, collected from culture after CMV antigen stimulation. These receptor sequences come from a human donor in good health (CMV status not recorded). Some clones in this sample may be carry-over from other donors' samples.

This chain connects TRBV6-5 to TRBJ2-1; D is unresolved. Germline-derived CDR1 and CDR2 are MNHEY and SVGAGI. V lost 2 bases, J lost 11 bases, and 16 bases lay in between. This CDR3 comprises 14 residues. CDR3 nucleotides: TGTGCCAGCAGTTACACCTGGGCAGCTACGAAGCAGTTCTTC. Protein: CASSYTWAATKQFF.

This chain uses TRBV7-2 with TRBJ2-7, with D unresolved. Trimming removed 1 base from V and 3 bases from J, with 7 bases in between. Germline values: CDR1 SGHTA, CDR2 FQGNSA. This CDR3 has 13 residues. This chain's CDR3 is CASSLEPRYEQYF. The CDR3 DNA reads as TGTGCCAGCAGCTTAGAACCCCGCTACGAGCAGTACTTC.

This sequence joins TRBV12-5 and TRBJ2-3; weak D call: TRBD2 (5 bases). CDR3 length: 13 amino acids. V was pared by 7 bases and J by 2 bases, with 10 bases between. Germline V gene sequence: CDR1 LGHNT, CDR2 FRNRAP. The CDR3 here is CASASPYTDTQYF. The CDR3 bases are TGTGCTAGTGCTAGCCCCTACACAGATACGCAGTATTTT.

This rearrangement joins TRBV7-6 to TRBJ1-6, with unresolved D. The CDR3 has 13 residues. Between the trimmed V and J ends, which lost 5 bases and 10 bases, there was a span of 12 bases. Germline V lookup: CDR1 SGHVS, CDR2 FNYEAQ. This CDR3 is CASSAELGSPLHF. For the CDR3, the DNA is TGTGCCAGCAGCGCAGAACTAGGGTCACCCCTCCACTTT.

V usage is TRBV28 and J usage is TRBJ1-1, with unresolved D. V lost 6 bases to trimming and J lost 0 bases, with 11 bases between them. This CDR3 is built from 14 residues. CDR1 and CDR2 (germline): MDHEN, SYDVKM. The CDR3 region has the DNA TGTGCCAGCAGGCCGAGGATCATGAACACTGAAGCTTTCTTT. Amino acid sequence: CASRPRIMNTEAFF. Full variable domain (outside the CDR3, taken from reference TRBV28 and TRBJ1-1): DVKVTQSSRYLVKRTGEKVFLECVQDMDHENMFWYRQDPGLGLRLIYFSYDVKMKEKGDIPEGYSVSREKKERFSLILESASTNQTSMYLCASRPRIMNTEAFFGQGTRLTVV.

A remark on this clonotype: No conserved phenylalanine or tryptophan ends this CDR3, so it is likely a read error. The rearrangement links TRBV7-2 to TRBJ1-5; no reliable D call. The V gene's germline CDR1 is SGHTA and CDR2 FQGNSA. CDR3 length: 16 amino acids. Trimming left V 2 bases short and J 4 bases short, with 15 bases between. The CDR3 here is CASSLRGPSGNQPQHS. CDR3 nucleotides: TGTGCCAGCAGCTTACGTGGACCGAGTGGGAATCAGCCCCAGCATTCT.

This clonotype occurred once. This chain uses TRBV25-1 with TRBJ2-7; possible D gene TRBD2, 6 bases. The length of the CDR3 is 15 residues. V was trimmed by 1 base and J by 4 bases, leaving 14 bases between them. Germline V gene lookup returns CDR1 MGHDK and CDR2 SYGVNS. This CDR3 is CASSESGGKRYEQYF. The CDR3 DNA reads as TGTGCCAGCAGTGAATCTGGAGGGAAGCGGTACGAGCAGTACTTC.

This chain uses TRBV14 with TRBJ1-1; D unresolved. Per the germline V gene, CDR1 is SGHDN and CDR2 is FVKESK. This CDR3 comprises 13 residues. Trimming pared 1 base from V and 5 bases from J, leaving 8 bases between. The CDR3 DNA reads as TGTGCCAGCAGCCAAGGGGTAGGGACTGAAGCTTTCTTT. This gives the protein CASSQGVGTEAFF.

For the CDR3, the DNA is TGTGCCAGCAGTTTAGGCCCGATGGATACGCAGTATTTT. This codes for CASSLGPMDTQYF. The genes are TRBV27 and TRBJ2-3; no reliable D call. Germline CDR1 is MNHEY and CDR2 is SMNVEV (reference sequence). V lost 2 bases and J 6 bases, leaving 9 bases between the germline ends. The CDR3 totals 13 residues.

The gene calls are TRBV7-9 and TRBJ2-1; the D gene is possibly TRBD2 (7 bases). Germline CDR1 is SEHNR and CDR2 is FQNEAQ (reference sequence). The germline V and J ends were trimmed by 1 base and 0 bases, with 13 bases remaining between them. This CDR3 is built from 17 residues. The CDR3 sequence: CASSLGEGGNSYNEQFF. The CDR3 DNA is TGTGCCAGCAGCTTAGGGGAGGGGGGAAACTCCTACAATGAGCAGTTCTTC.

The rearrangement links TRBV7-4 to TRBJ1-2; 11 bases agree with TRBD1. This CDR3 spans 15 amino acids. The V and J ends lost 6 bases and 8 bases, in that order; junction bases with no gene match: 11. Looked up from germline, CDR1 is SGHVT and CDR2 is SQSDAQ. CDR3 residues: CASRRTGGDREGYTF. CDR3 DNA sequence: TGTGCCAGCAGGCGGACAGGGGGCGATAGGGAAGGCTACACCTTC.

The chain has TRBV20-1 and TRBJ1-1; tentatively, D is TRBD1 (6 bases). This CDR3 is built from 17 residues. V was cut by 6 bases and J by 0 bases, with 23 bases left in between. Looked up from germline, CDR1 is DFQATT and CDR2 is SNEGSKA (reference sequence). The CDR3 nucleotides are TGCAGTGCCTTAATCTCCAGGGGATCCTTGTTGAACACTGAAGCTTTCTTT. Protein product: CSALISRGSLLNTEAFF.

A few counts support this clonotype. The chain links TRBV7-8 to TRBJ2-1; the D is unclear. Looked up from germline, CDR1 is SGHVS and CDR2 is FQNEAQ. V gave up 8 bases and J gave up 4 bases, with 15 bases separating them. This CDR3 has 14 amino acids. In DNA form, the CDR3 reads TGTGCCAGCTCCTCGGCACAGCCTTACAATGAGCAGTTCTTC. Translated, it gives CASSSAQPYNEQFF.

This clonotype was counted a single time. The V gene is TRBV29-1, the J gene TRBJ1-2, with D possibly being TRBD1 (6 bases). Per germline, CDR1 SQVTM and CDR2 ANQGSEA. Trimming cost V 6 bases and J 7 bases, with 18 bases left between them. The CDR3 extends over 13 amino acids. The CDR3 protein is CSVGGQTGSGYTF. The CDR3 DNA sequence: TGCAGCGTCGGAGGACAGACTGGGTCTGGCTACACCTTC.

The chain carries TRBV2 and TRBJ2-1; 8 bases are shared with TRBD2. Trimming cost V 2 bases and J 3 bases; bases outside gene matches: 3. The germline gives CDR1 SNHLY, CDR2 FYNNEI. There are 15 residues in the CDR3. CDR3 region: CASSELLADYNEQFF. The CDR3, as DNA: TGTGCCAGCAGTGAATTACTAGCGGACTACAATGAGCAGTTCTTC.

The chain couples TRBV28 to TRBJ1-5; 7 bases agree with TRBD1. Unmatched junction bases numbered 4, after V lost 3 bases and J lost 5 bases. CDR1 is MDHEN and CDR2 is SYDVKM in the germline V gene. This CDR3 is 14 amino acids long. Here the CDR3 DNA reads TGTGCCAGCAGTTTGGGACAGACCTATCAGCCCCAGCATTTT. This gives the protein CASSLGQTYQPQHF.

The V and J genes are TRBV6-5 and TRBJ1-2, with D maybe TRBD1 (5 bases). V was pared by 6 bases and J by 3 bases, with 11 bases between. Germline V lookup: CDR1 MNHEY, CDR2 SVGAGI. There are 13 residues in the CDR3. The CDR3 sequence: CASRRWGDYGYTF. CDR3 nucleotides: TGTGCCAGCAGAAGGTGGGGGGACTATGGCTACACCTTC.

This chain links TRBV14 with TRBJ2-1; a weak D match, TRBD1 (6 bases). The V gene's germline CDR1 is SGHDN and CDR2 FVKESK. V was pared by 4 bases and J by 3 bases, with 16 bases between. The CDR3 extends over 16 amino acids. CDR3 loop: CASSPSRGGIYNEQFF. The CDR3 DNA sequence: TGTGCCAGCAGCCCAAGTCGTGGGGGCATCTACAATGAGCAGTTCTTC.

The chain couples TRBV6-5 to TRBJ2-7, with D perhaps being TRBD1 or TRBD2 (5 bases each). Trimming removed 4 bases at V and 1 base at J, with 14 bases between. The CDR3 spans 15 residues. The germline V gene encodes CDR1 MNHEY and CDR2 SVGAGI. The CDR3 nucleotides are TGTGCCAGCAGTTCCGGGGCATTGGGGTCCTACGAGCAGTACTTC. This encodes CASSSGALGSYEQYF.

This clonotype was observed a few times. The chain joins TRBV7-6 to TRBJ2-3, with TRBD1 matching 7 bases. The V gene's germline CDR1 is SGHVS and CDR2 FNYEAQ. The length of the CDR3 is 16 residues. Trimming at V came to 1 base and at J to 1 base, leaving 5 bases not matched to a gene. This CDR3 is CASSLETGLRTDTQYF. CDR3 DNA sequence: TGTGCCAGCAGCTTAGAGACAGGGCTCCGCACAGATACGCAGTATTTT.

This clonotype was counted between two and nine times. V and J are TRBV4-2 and TRBJ1-3, with a tentative D call TRBD1 (6 bases). Trimming removed 0 bases at V and 2 bases at J, with 8 bases between. Germline V gives CDR1 LGHNA, CDR2 YNFKEQ. The CDR3 contains 15 residues. Here the CDR3 DNA reads TGTGCCAGCAGCCAAGATCACAGGGCTGGAAACACCATATATTTT. The encoded protein is CASSQDHRAGNTIYF.

A few counts support this clonotype. The chain combines TRBV7-8 with TRBJ1-4, with 7 bases that match TRBD1. The germline V gene encodes CDR1 SGHVS and CDR2 FQNEAQ. The CDR3 sequence is 15 residues long. V trimming: 5 bases; J trimming: 2 bases; junction bases outside the gene matches: 5. In DNA form, the CDR3 reads TGTGCCAGCAGCGCCGACAGGGTGACTAATGAAAAACTGTTTTTT. It encodes CASSADRVTNEKLFF.